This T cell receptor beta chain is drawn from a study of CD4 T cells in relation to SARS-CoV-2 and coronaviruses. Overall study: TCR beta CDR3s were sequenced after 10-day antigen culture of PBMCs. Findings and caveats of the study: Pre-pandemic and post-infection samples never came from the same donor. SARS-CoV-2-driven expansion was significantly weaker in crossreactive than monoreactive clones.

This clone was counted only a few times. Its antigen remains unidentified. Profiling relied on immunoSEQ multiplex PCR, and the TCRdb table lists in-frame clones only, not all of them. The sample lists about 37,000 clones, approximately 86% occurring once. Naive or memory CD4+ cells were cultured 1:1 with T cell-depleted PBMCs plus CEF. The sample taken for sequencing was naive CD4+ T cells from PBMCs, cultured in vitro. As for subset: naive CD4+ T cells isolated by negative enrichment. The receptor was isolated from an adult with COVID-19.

This chain's CDR3 is CATSDSDRGQLTNTGELFF. The CDR3 bases are TGTGCCACCAGTGATTCGGACAGGGGGCAGCTAACGAACACCGGGGAGCTGTTTTTT. The rearrangement uses TRBV24-1 and TRBJ2-2; 11 bases are shared with TRBD1. Trimming removed 2 bases from V and 0 bases from J; junction bases left unmatched: 7. The CDR3 is 19 residues long. Germline V CDR1 and CDR2: KGHDR, SFDVKD.